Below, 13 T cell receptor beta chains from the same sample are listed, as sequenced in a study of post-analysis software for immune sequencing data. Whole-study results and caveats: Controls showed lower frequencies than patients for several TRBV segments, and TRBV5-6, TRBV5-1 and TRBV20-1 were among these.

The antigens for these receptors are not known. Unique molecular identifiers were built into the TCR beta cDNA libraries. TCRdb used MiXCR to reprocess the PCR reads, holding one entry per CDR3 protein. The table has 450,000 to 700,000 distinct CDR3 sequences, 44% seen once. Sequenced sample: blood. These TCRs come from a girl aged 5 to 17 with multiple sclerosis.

The CDR3 DNA sequence: TGTGCCAGCAGCGACGGACAGGGGGTTAGGGGCTACACCTTC. Translation gives CASSDGQGVRGYTF. The chain couples TRBV7-3 to TRBJ1-2; 10 bases fit TRBD1. V was pared by 5 bases and J by 8 bases, with 8 bases of the junction left unmatched. Germline-derived CDR1 and CDR2 are SGHTA and FQGTGA. The CDR3 loop spans 14 amino acids.

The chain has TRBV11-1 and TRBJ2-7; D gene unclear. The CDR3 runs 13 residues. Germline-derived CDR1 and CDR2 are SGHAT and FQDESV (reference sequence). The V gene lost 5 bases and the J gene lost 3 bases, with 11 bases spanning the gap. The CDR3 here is CASSPHTLYEQYF. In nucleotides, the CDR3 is TGTGCCAGCAGCCCTCATACCCTCTACGAGCAGTACTTC.

The CDR3 sequence: CASSQETGDNSPLHF. The CDR3 DNA sequence: TGCGCCAGCAGCCAAGAGACAGGGGATAATTCACCCCTCCACTTT. The chain has TRBV4-1 and TRBJ1-6; 8 bases fit TRBD1. Germline CDR1 reads MGHRA; CDR2 reads YSYEKL. The CDR3 is made up of 15 amino acids. V lost 0 bases and J lost 5; bases outside the gene matches: 0.

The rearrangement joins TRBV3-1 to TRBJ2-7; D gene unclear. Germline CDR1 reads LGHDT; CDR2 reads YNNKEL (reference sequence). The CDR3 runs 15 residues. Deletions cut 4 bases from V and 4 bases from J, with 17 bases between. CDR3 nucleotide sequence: TGTGCCAGCAGCCGACGACTTGATCCGAGTTACGAGCAGTACTTC. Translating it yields CASSRRLDPSYEQYF.

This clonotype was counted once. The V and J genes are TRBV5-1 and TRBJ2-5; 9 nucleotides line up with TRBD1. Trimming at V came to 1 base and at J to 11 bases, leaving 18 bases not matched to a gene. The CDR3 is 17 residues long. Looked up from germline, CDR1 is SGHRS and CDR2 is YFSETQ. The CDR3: CASSLPSTGQGASPQYF. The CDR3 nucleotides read TGCGCCAGCAGCTTGCCGTCGACGGGACAGGGTGCTAGCCCACAGTACTTC. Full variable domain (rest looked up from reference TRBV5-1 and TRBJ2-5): KAGVTQTPRYLIKTRGQQVTLSCSPISGHRSVSWYQQTPGQGLQFLFEYFSETQRNKGNFPGRFSGRQFSNSRSEMNVSTLELGDSALYLCASSLPSTGQGASPQYFGPGTRLLVL.

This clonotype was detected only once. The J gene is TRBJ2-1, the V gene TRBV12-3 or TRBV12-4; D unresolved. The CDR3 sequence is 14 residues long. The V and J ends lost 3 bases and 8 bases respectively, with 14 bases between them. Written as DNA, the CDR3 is TGTGCCAGCAGTTTCGGGTTTGTCTGGGATGAGCAGTTCTTC. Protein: CASSFGFVWDEQFF.

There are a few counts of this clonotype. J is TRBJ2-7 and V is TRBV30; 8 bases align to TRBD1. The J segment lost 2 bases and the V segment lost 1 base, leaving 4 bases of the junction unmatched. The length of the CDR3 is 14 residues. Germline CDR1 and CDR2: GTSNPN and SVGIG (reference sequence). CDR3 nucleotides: TGTGCCTGGAGTGCCAGGGGGCGCACCTACGAGCAGTACTTC. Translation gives CAWSARGRTYEQYF. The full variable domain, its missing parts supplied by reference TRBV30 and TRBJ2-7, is SQTIHQWPATLVQPVGSPLSLECTVEGTSNPNLYWYRQAAGRGLQLLFYSVGIGQISSEVPQNLSASRPQDRQFILSSKKLLLSDSGFYLCAWSARGRTYEQYFGPGTRLTVT.

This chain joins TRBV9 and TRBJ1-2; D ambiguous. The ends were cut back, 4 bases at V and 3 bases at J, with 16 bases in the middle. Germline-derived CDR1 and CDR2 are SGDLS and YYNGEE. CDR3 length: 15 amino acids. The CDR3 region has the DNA TGTGCCAGCAGCCTTGACTCGGGGAGAGACTATGGCTACACCTTC. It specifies CASSLDSGRDYGYTF.

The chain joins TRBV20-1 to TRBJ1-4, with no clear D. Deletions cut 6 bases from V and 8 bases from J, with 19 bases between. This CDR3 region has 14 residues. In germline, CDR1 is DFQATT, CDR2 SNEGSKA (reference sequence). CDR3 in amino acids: CSARSNLVREKLFF. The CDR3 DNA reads TGCAGTGCCAGATCAAACCTCGTGAGGGAAAAACTGTTTTTT.

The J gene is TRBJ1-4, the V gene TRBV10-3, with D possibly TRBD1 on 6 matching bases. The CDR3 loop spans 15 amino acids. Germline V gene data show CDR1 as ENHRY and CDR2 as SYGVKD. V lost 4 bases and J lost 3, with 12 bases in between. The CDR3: CAISVTGPSNEKLFF. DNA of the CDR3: TGTGCCATCAGTGTTACAGGGCCTTCTAATGAAAAACTGTTTTTT.

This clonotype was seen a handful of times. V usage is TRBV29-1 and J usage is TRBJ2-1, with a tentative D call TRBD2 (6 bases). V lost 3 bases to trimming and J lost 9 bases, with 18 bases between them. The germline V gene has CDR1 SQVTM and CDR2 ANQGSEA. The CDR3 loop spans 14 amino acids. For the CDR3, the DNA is TGCAGCGTTGAGGGTCGTGGGGAGGTCGGTGAGCAGTTCTTC. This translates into CSVEGRGEVGEQFF.

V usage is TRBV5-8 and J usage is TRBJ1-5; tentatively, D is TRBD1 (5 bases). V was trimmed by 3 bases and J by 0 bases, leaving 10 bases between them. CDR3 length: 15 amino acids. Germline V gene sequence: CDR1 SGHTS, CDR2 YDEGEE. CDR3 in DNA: TGTGCCAGCAGCTCCGACAGAAATAGCAATCAGCCCCAGCATTTT. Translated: CASSSDRNSNQPQHF.

The CDR3 DNA follows: TGTGCCAGCAGCCAAACCCGGGACCCCAGGGACGAGCAGTACTTC. It translates to CASSQTRDPRDEQYF. The V and J genes are TRBV3-1 and TRBJ2-5; the D call may be TRBD1 or TRBD2 (5 bases each). Judging by the DNA end, TRBJ2-7 fits better; the J call may be wrong. From germline, CDR1 is LGHDT and CDR2 YNNKEL (reference sequence). This CDR3 has 15 residues.